This TCR beta chain was captured in a study of spatial heterogeneity in lung cancer. With 5 bases clipped from V and 8 bases from J, the junction kept 8 bases outside the gene matches. The V gene's germline CDR1 is MNHEY and CDR2 SVGEGT. This CDR3 spans 13 amino acids. On each TCR cDNA molecule, a unique molecular identifier was present. TCRdb re-called the 5' RACE reads with MiXCR, one entry per CDR3 protein. The sample carries approximately 50,000 distinct CDR3 sequences, 7.4% recorded once. The time point was: blood at routine non-recurrence follow-up after resection. Extraction of whole RNA from tumor, nontumor lung or frozen PBMC preceded unsorted sequencing. This clonotype was seen a handful of times.

This TCR was sampled from a female donor with early-stage non-small cell lung cancer. The chain carries TRBV6-2 or TRBV6-3 and TRBJ1-2, with TRBD1 matching over 7 bases. The sequenced sample was PBMCs, obtained at follow-up. The CDR3 protein is CASSLDRVDGYTF. CDR3 nucleotides: TGTGCCAGCAGTCTTGACAGGGTAGACGGCTACACCTTC.